A single sample gave rise to the 11 T cell receptor beta chains below, sequenced in a study of blood T cell repertoires in COVID-19. This table comes from immunoSEQ multiplex PCR, and its TCRdb copy is limited to in-frame clones, with some not included. The profile shows about 220,000 clones, 82% of them singletons. The sequencing input was PBMCs or T cells enriched from blood (not recorded which). The receptors were sampled from an older woman who had recovered from COVID-19.

The rearrangement links TRBV23-1 to TRBJ2-7, with a tentative D call TRBD1 (5 bases). TRBV23-1 is an open reading frame whose function is uncertain. This CDR3 region has 15 residues. Trimming took off 0 bases at V and 4 bases at J, with 13 bases between the two ends. DNA of the CDR3: TGCGCCAGCAGTCAATCCCACAGGAGTAAGTACGAGCAGTACTTC. Its translation is CASSQSHRSKYEQYF.

The rearrangement uses TRBV29-1 and TRBJ2-3; TRBD1 agrees at 8 bases. The CDR3 is made up of 14 amino acids. Germline lookup yields CDR1 SQVTM and CDR2 ANQGSEA. V lost 6 bases to trimming and J lost 5 bases; unmatched junction nucleotides: 10. CDR3 region: CSVVGQVSEDTQYF. The CDR3 DNA reads TGCAGCGTCGTGGGACAGGTGTCCGAAGATACGCAGTATTTT.

The rearrangement joins TRBV10-3 to TRBJ2-2, with 7 bases fitting TRBD2. The germline gives CDR1 ENHRY, CDR2 SYGVKD. With V trimmed by 8 bases and J by 0 bases, 9 bases remained unmatched. The CDR3 covers 16 residues. The CDR3 region is CAIHRQRGSNTGELFF. Written as DNA, the CDR3 is TGTGCCATCCACAGGCAGCGGGGATCGAACACCGGGGAGCTGTTTTTT.

The chain carries TRBV5-4 and TRBJ1-2; 10 nucleotides agree with TRBD1. The CDR3 runs to 16 residues. V was pared by 5 bases and J by 6 bases, with 13 bases of the junction left unmatched. Germline values: CDR1 SGHNT, CDR2 YYREEE (reference sequence). The CDR3 region is CASSSPGTGVGHGYTF. CDR3 sequence (DNA): TGTGCCAGCAGTTCTCCCGGGACAGGGGTTGGGCATGGCTACACCTTC.

As concerns this clone: Other DNA sequences in this sample translate to the same CDR3. V usage is TRBV2 and J usage is TRBJ1-1; TRBD1 might be the D (6 bases). This CDR3 has 13 amino acids. The germline V gene has CDR1 SNHLY and CDR2 FYNNEI. Between the trimmed V and J ends, which lost 1 base and 5 bases, there was a span of 8 bases. The CDR3 protein is CASSEEGGTEAFF. The CDR3 DNA is TGTGCCAGCAGTGAAGAGGGGGGGACTGAAGCTTTCTTT.

The J gene is TRBJ1-1, the V gene TRBV6-2 or TRBV6-3; tentatively, D is TRBD1 (6 bases). The CDR3 covers 14 residues. The V end lost 3 bases, the J end lost 4 bases, and 12 bases lay between the germline ends. Germline-derived CDR1 and CDR2 are MNHEY and SVGEGT. This chain's CDR3 is CASSYQGLSTEAFF. CDR3 bases: TGTGCCAGCAGTTATCAGGGGTTGTCCACTGAAGCTTTCTTT.

The chain carries TRBV6-5 and TRBJ2-2, with D perhaps matching TRBD2 (7 bases). V lost 8 bases and J lost 3, with 16 bases in between. The CDR3 length is 15 residues. The germline CDR1 and CDR2 sequences are MNHEY and SVGAGI. The DNA of the CDR3 is TGTGCCAGCCAACCAGGGGAGGGGGACACCGGGGAGCTGTTTTTT. Translation: CASQPGEGDTGELFF.

The V and J genes are TRBV6-2 or TRBV6-3 and TRBJ1-1, with 7 bases matching TRBD1. The germline gives CDR1 MNHEY, CDR2 SVGEGT. The trim removed 6 bases at V and 4 bases at J, leaving 5 bases unmatched. CDR3 length: 13 residues. CDR3 bases: TGTGCCAGCAGCACCGACAGGGCCACTGAAGCTTTCTTT. It yields the protein CASSTDRATEAFF.

The chain combines TRBV19 with TRBJ1-6; D possibly corresponds to TRBD1 (6 bases). CDR3 length equals 14 residues. Trimming took 5 bases from V and 9 from J, leaving 14 bases between them. CDR1 is LNHDA, CDR2 SQIVND, per germline (reference sequence). CDR3 loop: CASSLRQATSPLHF. CDR3 coding DNA: TGTGCCAGTAGTCTTCGACAGGCCACTTCACCCCTCCACTTT.

The V gene is TRBV28, the J gene TRBJ2-3; D gene ambiguous. V lost 3 bases, J lost 0 bases, and 10 bases lay in between. The germline V gene has CDR1 MDHEN and CDR2 SYDVKM. This CDR3 is 15 amino acids long. Written as DNA, the CDR3 is TGTGCCAGCAGTTTTGGGCAAAGTAGCACAGATACGCAGTATTTT. Its protein is CASSFGQSSTDTQYF.

This chain uses TRBV27 with TRBJ1-4; perhaps TRBD1 as D (6 bases). Germline-derived CDR1 and CDR2 are MNHEY and SMNVEV (reference sequence). Trimming removed 8 bases from V and 7 bases from J, with 11 bases in between. This CDR3 is 12 amino acids long. CDR3 nucleotides: TGTGCCAGCGCCTCGGACAGTGAAAAACTGTTTTTT. Translated: CASASDSEKLFF.